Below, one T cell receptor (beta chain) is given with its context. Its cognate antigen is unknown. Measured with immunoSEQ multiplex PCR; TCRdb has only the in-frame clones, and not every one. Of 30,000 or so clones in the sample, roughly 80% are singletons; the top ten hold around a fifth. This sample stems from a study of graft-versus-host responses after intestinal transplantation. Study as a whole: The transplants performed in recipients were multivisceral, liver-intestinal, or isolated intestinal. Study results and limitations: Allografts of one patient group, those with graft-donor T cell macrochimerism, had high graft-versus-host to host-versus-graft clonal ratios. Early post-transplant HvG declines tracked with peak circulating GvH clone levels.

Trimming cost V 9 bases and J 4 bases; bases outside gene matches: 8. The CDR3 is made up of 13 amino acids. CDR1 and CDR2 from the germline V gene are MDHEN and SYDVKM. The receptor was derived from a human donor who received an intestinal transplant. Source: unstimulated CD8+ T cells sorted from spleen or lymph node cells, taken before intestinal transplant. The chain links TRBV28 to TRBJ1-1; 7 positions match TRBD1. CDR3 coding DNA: TGTGCCAGTAAACAGGGGTTGGGCACTGAAGCTTTCTTT. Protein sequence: CASKQGLGTEAFF.